The clone carrying this TCR beta chain has a count of ten or more. The antigen remains undetermined. This specimen belongs to a study of regulatory T cells in long-lasting Graves disease. Looking at the study overall: Persistent Graves' disease denoted over 5 years of antithyroid drugs plus positive TSH receptor antibodies.

Between the trimmed V and J ends, which lost 2 bases and 12 bases, there was a span of 10 bases. The CDR3 runs 11 residues. Time point defined: persistent/refractory GD, antithyroid drugs over 5 years with positive TRAb. The TCR library was prepared using RNA isolated from PBMCs. Arm-PCR of CDR3 regions and iRepertoire HTBI primers were used to build TCR beta libraries. TCRdb analysed the multiplex PCR reads with MiXCR anew, one entry per CDR3 protein. This table has roughly 430,000 distinct CDR3 sequences, around a fifth appearing once. Study observations and caveats: TRBV28, TRBJ1-2 and TRBJ2-5 were favored in persistent disease.

V usage is TRBV12-3 or TRBV12-4 and J usage is TRBJ1-1; D gene ambiguous. The sequencing used peripheral blood mononuclear cells (PBMCs), collected when the disease was refractory, from a patient treated with antithyroid drugs. The sequence derives from a female donor with Graves disease. CDR3 DNA sequence: TGTGCCAGCAGTTTAAGGGCGGGAACTTTCTTT. It encodes CASSLRAGTFF.